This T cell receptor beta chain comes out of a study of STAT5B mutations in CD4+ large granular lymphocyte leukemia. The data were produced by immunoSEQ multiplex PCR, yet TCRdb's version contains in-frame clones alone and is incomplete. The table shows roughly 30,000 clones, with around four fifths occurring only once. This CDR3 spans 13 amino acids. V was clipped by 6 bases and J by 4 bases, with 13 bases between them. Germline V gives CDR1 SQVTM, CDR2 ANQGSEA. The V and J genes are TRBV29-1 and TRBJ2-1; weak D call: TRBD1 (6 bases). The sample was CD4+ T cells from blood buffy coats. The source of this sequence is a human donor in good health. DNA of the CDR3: TGCAGCGTCGGCCTACAGGGTTACAATGAGCAGTTCTTC. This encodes CSVGLQGYNEQFF.